The present T cell receptor beta chain was sequenced within a study of Graves' ophthalmopathy and Graves' hyperthyroidism. Study findings and constraints: Among thyroid clonotypes expanded above 0.001 frequency, most also appeared in blood.

Ten or more counts support this clonotype. What it binds is not known. Amplified TCR beta CDR3 regions were obtained using RNA transcripts as template. HTBI primers were employed in first-round RT-PCR, then a second-round multiplex PCR followed. TCRdb re-called the multiplex PCR reads with MiXCR, one entry per CDR3 protein. This table has hundreds of thousands of distinct CDR3 sequences, 20% to 25% appearing once. The V end lost 5 bases, the J end lost 0 bases, and 16 bases lay between the germline ends. The CDR3 consists of 16 residues. Germline lookup yields CDR1 LNHDA and CDR2 SQIVND (reference sequence).

The V call is TRBV19, the J call TRBJ2-5; D might be TRBD1 (6 bases). Input material: peripheral blood. The sequence was obtained from a woman between 18 and 29 years old with stable Graves' hyperthyroidism. Some clones in this sample may be carry-over from other donors' samples. CDR3 bases: TGTGCCAGTAGTGCAACAGGGAAGGGCCACCAAGAGACCCAGTACTTC. This sequence encodes CASSATGKGHQETQYF.